These 23 T cell receptor beta chains share one sample of origin, sequenced in a study of T cell changes during pregnancy in multiple sclerosis. The table came from immunoSEQ multiplex PCR; TCRdb's copy has only in-frame clones and leaves some out. The sample contains 85,000 to 100,000 clones, 92% of which appear only once. The material was peripheral blood, obtained in the first trimester of pregnancy. Source of these receptors: a female donor with multiple sclerosis, enrolled in a pregnancy study.

The chain recombines TRBV19 with TRBJ2-1; perhaps TRBD2 as D (6 bases). CDR3 size: 13 residues. The V end was cut by 4 bases, the J end by 9 bases, with 13 bases between. The germline gives CDR1 LNHDA, CDR2 SQIVND (reference sequence). In DNA form, the CDR3 reads TGTGCCAGTAGTAGGGAGGTTTGGGTTGAGCAGTTCTTC. Translating gives CASSREVWVEQFF.

The chain is built from TRBV7-3 and TRBJ1-4; TRBD1 aligns across 7 bases. The trim removed 5 bases at V and 6 bases at J, leaving 12 bases unmatched. The CDR3 runs to 16 residues. CDR1 and CDR2 (germline): SGHTA, FQGTGA. The DNA for the CDR3 is TGTGCCAGCAGCCCGGACAGGCTGGGGATGCATGAAAAACTGTTTTTT. Translating it yields CASSPDRLGMHEKLFF.

V is TRBV28 and J is TRBJ1-1; the D gene is possibly TRBD1 (6 bases). The CDR3 spans 14 residues. In germline, CDR1 is MDHEN, CDR2 SYDVKM. Trimming cost V 2 bases and J 0 bases, with 7 bases left between them. CDR3 protein: CASSLRTVNTEAFF. The CDR3 DNA follows: TGTGCCAGCAGTTTAAGGACAGTGAACACTGAAGCTTTCTTT.

Ten or more counts support this clone. The rearrangement uses TRBV5-6 and TRBJ1-5; D is perhaps TRBD1 (5 bases). V lost 1 base and J lost 4, with 6 bases in between. This CDR3 is built from 13 residues. Per germline, CDR1 SGHDT and CDR2 YYEEEE. The DNA of the CDR3 is TGTGCCAGCAGCTTGTCAGGGAATCAGCCCCAGCATTTT. Its translation: CASSLSGNQPQHF. Variable domain in full (rest from reference TRBV5-6 and TRBJ1-5): DAGVTQSPTHLIKTRGQQVTLRCSPKSGHDTVSWYQQALGQGPQFIFQYYEEEERQRGNFPDRFSGHQFPNYSSELNVNALLLGDSALYLCASSLSGNQPQHFGDGTRLSIL.

This chain links TRBV4-1 with TRBJ1-2; 8 bases line up with TRBD1. The length of the CDR3 is 14 residues. Germline V gene data show CDR1 as MGHRA and CDR2 as YSYEKL. The V and J ends lost 3 bases and 6 bases, in that order; junction bases with no gene match: 6. CDR3 DNA: TGCGCCAGCAGCCATGGGACAGGTTCCCATGGCTACACCTTC. Its protein is CASSHGTGSHGYTF.

The chain recombines TRBV12-2 with TRBJ2-1; the table's D call, TRBD2, has no DNA check behind it. TRBV12-2 is a recognized pseudogene. The CDR3 loop spans 18 amino acids. The CDR3 is CASRLGFPSSGVYNEQFF. The DNA for the CDR3 is TGTGCAAGTCGCTTAGGGTTCCCGTCTAGCGGAGTATACAATGAGCAGTTCTTC.

This clone was counted a single time. The chain employs TRBV6-5 and TRBJ1-6, with 7 nucleotides matching TRBD1. The CDR3 covers 15 residues. Per the germline V gene, CDR1 is MNHEY and CDR2 is SVGAGI. Losses at the gene ends were 6 bases for V and 5 bases for J; bases not matched to a gene: 7. The CDR3 sequence: CASRPFGTDNSPLHF. In DNA form, the CDR3 reads TGTGCCAGCAGACCCTTCGGGACAGATAATTCACCCCTCCACTTT.

CDR3 region: CASSGGLAGDRETQYF. The CDR3 DNA is TGCGCCAGCAGCGGGGGACTAGCGGGAGATAGGGAGACCCAGTACTTC. The V call is TRBV5-1, the J call TRBJ2-5; 14 bases are shared with TRBD2. Germline V gene lookup returns CDR1 SGHRS and CDR2 YFSETQ. The CDR3 totals 16 residues. The J segment lost 5 bases and the V segment lost 4 bases, leaving 7 bases of the junction unmatched.

The chain is built from TRBV6-1 and TRBJ1-1; 8 bases line up with TRBD1. The germline gives CDR1 MNHNS, CDR2 SASEGT. V trimming: 3 bases; J trimming: 4 bases; junction bases outside the gene matches: 10. This CDR3 has 16 residues. CDR3 sequence (DNA): TGTGCCAGCAGTGACCGGACAGGGCTATCCGGCACTGAAGCTTTCTTT. This translates into CASSDRTGLSGTEAFF.

The chain couples TRBV6-4 to TRBJ1-1; D uncertain. This CDR3 spans 13 amino acids. The germline V gene encodes CDR1 MRHNA and CDR2 SNTAGT. Trimming stripped 4 bases from V and 4 bases from J, with 10 bases between. The CDR3 spells CASSGSHSTEAFF. DNA of the CDR3: TGTGCCAGCAGTGGGTCCCATAGCACTGAAGCTTTCTTT.

This chain connects TRBV19 to TRBJ2-1; 12 nucleotides agree with TRBD2. V trimming: 2 bases; J trimming: 4 bases; junction bases outside the gene matches: 3. Germline V gene sequence: CDR1 LNHDA, CDR2 SQIVND (reference sequence). This CDR3 comprises 16 residues. The CDR3 reads CASSITLAGGYNEQFF. The DNA for the CDR3 is TGTGCCAGTAGTATAACTCTAGCGGGAGGGTACAATGAGCAGTTCTTC.

The chain uses TRBV25-1 and TRBJ2-1, with TRBD1 matching 8 bases. This CDR3 is built from 17 residues. The V gene end was trimmed by 4 bases and the J gene end by 10 bases; junction bases not matched to a gene: 18. Germline V gives CDR1 MGHDK, CDR2 SYGVNS. Here the CDR3 reads CASSAVVGTGPFGEQFF. CDR3 bases: TGTGCCAGCAGTGCCGTCGTAGGGACAGGCCCCTTTGGAGAGCAGTTCTTC.

The chain joins TRBV7-2 to TRBJ2-7; no clear D gene. Trimming took off 2 bases at V and 5 bases at J, with 10 bases between the two ends. The CDR3 is made up of 13 amino acids. The germline V gene encodes CDR1 SGHTA and CDR2 FQGNSA. The CDR3 sequence: CASSLSPSNEQYF. CDR3 nucleotide sequence: TGTGCCAGCAGCTTAAGCCCCTCTAACGAGCAGTACTTC.

The chain carries TRBV30 and TRBJ1-1, with D unclear. Germline V gene sequence: CDR1 GTSNPN, CDR2 SVGIG (reference sequence). Trimming pared 6 bases from V and 0 bases from J, leaving 8 bases between. The CDR3 runs to 12 residues. The CDR3 DNA reads as TGTGCCTGTGGTCAGGTGAACACTGAAGCTTTCTTT. Translated: CACGQVNTEAFF. Filled out from reference TRBV30 and TRBJ1-1, the complete variable domain reads SQTIHQWPATLVQPVGSPLSLECTVEGTSNPNLYWYRQAAGRGLQLLFYSVGIGQISSEVPQNLSASRPQDRQFILSSKKLLLSDSGFYLCACGQVNTEAFFGQGTRLTVV.

The chain recombines TRBV19 with TRBJ1-3; D perhaps matches TRBD1 (5 bases). V gave up 3 bases and J gave up 7 bases, with 16 bases separating them. The CDR3 contains 15 residues. Looked up from germline, CDR1 is LNHDA and CDR2 is SQIVND (reference sequence). DNA for the CDR3: TGTGCCAGTAGTATTTCCTCCGGCCGGGGGAACACCATATATTTT. Its protein product is CASSISSGRGNTIYF.

The chain joins TRBV2 to TRBJ2-7, with TRBD2 as a possible D gene (7 bases). The CDR3 is 14 residues long. Per the germline V gene, CDR1 is SNHLY and CDR2 is FYNNEI. V was cut by 8 bases and J by 2 bases, with 16 bases left in between. CDR3 nucleotide sequence: TGTGCCAGCGATAGAGGGCGGGGGCCCTACGAGCAGTACTTC. Amino acid sequence: CASDRGRGPYEQYF. Full variable domain (remainder filled in from reference TRBV2 and TRBJ2-7): EPEVTQTPSHQVTQMGQEVILRCVPISNHLYFYWYRQILGQKVEFLVSFYNNEISEKSEIFDDQFSVERPDGSNFTLKIRSTKLEDSAMYFCASDRGRGPYEQYFGPGTRLTVT.

This chain uses TRBV21-1 with TRBJ1-2; no DNA check was done on the table's D call, TRBD1. TRBV21-1 is classified as a pseudogene. There are 12 residues in the CDR3. The CDR3 sequence: CASSRKGDGYTF. The CDR3 nucleotides read TGTGCCAGCAGCAGAAAGGGGGACGGCTACACCTTC.

The rearrangement joins TRBV9 to TRBJ1-1; tentative D call: TRBD1 (6 bases). The V end was cut by 0 bases, the J end by 0 bases, with 21 bases between. Per the germline V gene, CDR1 is SGDLS and CDR2 is YYNGEE. CDR3 length equals 19 residues. This CDR3 reads CASSVAASTTGTLNTEAFF. The CDR3 bases are TGTGCCAGCAGCGTAGCCGCCTCCACCACCGGGACACTGAACACTGAAGCTTTCTTT.

V gene TRBV5-4 combines with J gene TRBJ2-1; 9 bases agree with TRBD2. Germline loops: CDR1 SGHNT, CDR2 YYREEE (reference sequence). This CDR3 has 17 amino acids. V was pared by 0 bases and J by 4 bases, with 8 bases of the junction left unmatched. The CDR3 protein is CASSLGASGDPYNEQFF. Here the CDR3 DNA reads TGTGCCAGCAGCTTGGGGGCTAGCGGGGACCCTTACAATGAGCAGTTCTTC.

The chain combines TRBV10-3 with TRBJ1-2; TRBD1 matches 11 bases. Germline V CDR1 and CDR2: ENHRY, SYGVKD. V shed 9 bases and J 6 bases; nucleotides not matched to a gene: 6. This CDR3 comprises 13 residues. CDR3 in DNA: TGTGCCATTCTGGGACAGGGGGAGGATGGCTACACCTTC. Translated, it gives CAILGQGEDGYTF.

The chain couples TRBV4-2 to TRBJ2-2; D is unclear. CDR1 and CDR2 (germline): LGHNA, YNFKEQ. The CDR3 is 15 amino acids. Trimming stripped 0 bases from V and 6 bases from J, with 11 bases between. The CDR3 nucleotides read TGTGCCAGCAGCCAAGATTTTAATAGTCCCGGGGAGCTGTTTTTT. This gives the protein CASSQDFNSPGELFF.

The gene calls are TRBV27 and TRBJ2-3; no clear D. CDR1 and CDR2 from the germline V gene are MNHEY and SMNVEV (reference sequence). V lost 1 base and J lost 6, with 20 bases in between. This CDR3 region has 17 residues. The CDR3 coding sequence is TGTGCCAGCAGTTTATACGGTGTGCTGCGGCCAGATGATACGCAGTATTTT. Encoded protein: CASSLYGVLRPDDTQYF.

This chain's CDR3 is CASSLGGGGAGYTF. For the CDR3, the DNA is TGTGCCAGCAGCTTGGGGGGGGGAGGGGCCGGCTACACCTTC. This chain connects TRBV5-6 to TRBJ1-2; maybe TRBD1 (5 bases). Per the germline V gene, CDR1 is SGHDT and CDR2 is YYEEEE. The CDR3 extends over 14 amino acids. V lost 0 bases and J 8 bases, leaving 14 bases between the germline ends.